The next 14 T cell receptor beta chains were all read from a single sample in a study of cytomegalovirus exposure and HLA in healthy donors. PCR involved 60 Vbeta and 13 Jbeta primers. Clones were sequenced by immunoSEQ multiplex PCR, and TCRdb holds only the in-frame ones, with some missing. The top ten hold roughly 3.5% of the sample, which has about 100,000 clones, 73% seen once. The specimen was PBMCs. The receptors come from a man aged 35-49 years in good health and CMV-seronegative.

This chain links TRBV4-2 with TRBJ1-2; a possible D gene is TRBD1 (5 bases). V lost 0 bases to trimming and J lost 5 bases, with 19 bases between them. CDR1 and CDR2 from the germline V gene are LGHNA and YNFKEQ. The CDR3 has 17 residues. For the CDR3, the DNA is TGTGCCAGCAGCCAAGATTTGGGACTCCTTTGGACGTATGGCTACACCTTC. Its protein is CASSQDLGLLWTYGYTF.

The CDR3: CASNTGQGVGETQYF. CDR3 nucleotide sequence: TGTGCCAGCAACACGGGACAGGGGGTTGGAGAGACCCAGTACTTC. This chain connects TRBV5-4 to TRBJ2-5, with 11 nucleotides matching TRBD1. This CDR3 contains 15 residues. Trimming at V came to 6 bases and at J to 4 bases, leaving 8 bases not matched to a gene. CDR1 is SGHNT, CDR2 YYREEE, per germline (reference sequence).

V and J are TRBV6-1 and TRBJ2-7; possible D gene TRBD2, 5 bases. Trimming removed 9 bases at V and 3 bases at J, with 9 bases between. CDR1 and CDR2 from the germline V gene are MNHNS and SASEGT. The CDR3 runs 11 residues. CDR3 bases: TGTGCCAGTTCCGGGGTCTACGAGCAGTACTTC. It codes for CASSGVYEQYF.

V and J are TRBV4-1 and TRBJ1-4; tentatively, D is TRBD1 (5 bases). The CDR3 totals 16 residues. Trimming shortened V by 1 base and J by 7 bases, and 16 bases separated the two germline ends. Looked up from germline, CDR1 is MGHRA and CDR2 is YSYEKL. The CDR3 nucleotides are TGCGCCAGCAGCCAAGGAAGGCAGGGCTCGGGTGAAAAACTGTTTTTT. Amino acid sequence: CASSQGRQGSGEKLFF.

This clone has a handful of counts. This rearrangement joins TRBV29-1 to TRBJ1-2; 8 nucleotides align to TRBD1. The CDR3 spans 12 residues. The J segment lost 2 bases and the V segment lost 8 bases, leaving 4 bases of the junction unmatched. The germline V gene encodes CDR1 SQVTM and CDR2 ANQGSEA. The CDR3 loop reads CSIGQGNYGYTF. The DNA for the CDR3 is TGCAGCATTGGACAGGGCAACTATGGCTACACCTTC.

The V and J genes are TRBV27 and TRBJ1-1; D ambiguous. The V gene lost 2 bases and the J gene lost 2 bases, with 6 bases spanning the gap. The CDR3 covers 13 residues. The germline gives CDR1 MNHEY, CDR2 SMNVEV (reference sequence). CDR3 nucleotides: TGTGCCAGCAGTTTAACACTAAACACTGAAGCTTTCTTT. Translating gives CASSLTLNTEAFF.

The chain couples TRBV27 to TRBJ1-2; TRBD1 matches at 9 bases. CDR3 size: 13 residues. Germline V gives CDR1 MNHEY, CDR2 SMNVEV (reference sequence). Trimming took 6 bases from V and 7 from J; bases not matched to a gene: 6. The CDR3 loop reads CASSTTGGGGYTF. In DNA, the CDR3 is TGTGCCAGCAGCACTACAGGGGGCGGTGGCTACACCTTC.

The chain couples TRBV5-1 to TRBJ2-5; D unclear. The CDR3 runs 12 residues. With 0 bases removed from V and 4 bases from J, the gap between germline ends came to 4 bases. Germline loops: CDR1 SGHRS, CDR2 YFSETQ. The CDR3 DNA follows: TGCGCCAGCAGCTTGGTTAGAGAGACCCAGTACTTC. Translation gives CASSLVRETQYF.

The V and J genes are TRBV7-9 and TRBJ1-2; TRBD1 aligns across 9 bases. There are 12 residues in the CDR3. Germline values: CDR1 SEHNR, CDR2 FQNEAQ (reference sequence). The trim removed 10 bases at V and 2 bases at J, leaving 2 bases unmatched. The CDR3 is CATDRGNYGYTF. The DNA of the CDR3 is TGTGCCACCGACAGGGGGAACTATGGCTACACCTTC.

The CDR3 nucleotides read TGTGCCAGCAGTGACTCGAGGGGGCACGATGGCAATCAGCCCCAGCATTTT. The encoded protein is CASSDSRGHDGNQPQHF. V and J are TRBV6-4 and TRBJ1-5; TRBD1 aligns across 7 bases. CDR1 and CDR2 from the germline V gene are MRHNA and SNTAGT. The junction had 7 bases not matched to a gene; V was cut back by 0 bases and J by 2 bases. There are 17 residues in the CDR3.

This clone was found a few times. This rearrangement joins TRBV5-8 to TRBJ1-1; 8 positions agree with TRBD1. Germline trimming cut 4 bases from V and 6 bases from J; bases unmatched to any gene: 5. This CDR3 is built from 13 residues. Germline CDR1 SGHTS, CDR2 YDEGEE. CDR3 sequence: CASSPTGEAEAFF. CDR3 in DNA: TGTGCCAGCAGCCCGACAGGGGAGGCTGAAGCTTTCTTT. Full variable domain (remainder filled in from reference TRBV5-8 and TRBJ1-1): EAGVTQSPTHLIKTRGQQATLRCSPISGHTSVYWYQQALGLGLQFLLWYDEGEERNRGNFPPRFSGRQFPNYSSELNVNALELEDSALYLCASSPTGEAEAFFGQGTRLTVV.

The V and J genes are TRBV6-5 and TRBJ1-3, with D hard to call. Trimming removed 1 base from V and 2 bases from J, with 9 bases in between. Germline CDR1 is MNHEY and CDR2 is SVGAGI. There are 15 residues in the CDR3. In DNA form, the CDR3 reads TGTGCCAGCAGTTACTTTGGGAGGGCTGGAAACACCATATATTTT. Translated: CASSYFGRAGNTIYF.

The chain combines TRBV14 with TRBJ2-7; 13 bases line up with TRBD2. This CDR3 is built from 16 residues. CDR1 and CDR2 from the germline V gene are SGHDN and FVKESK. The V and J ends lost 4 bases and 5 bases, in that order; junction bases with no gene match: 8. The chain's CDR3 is CASSRQLAGGPNEQYF. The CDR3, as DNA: TGTGCCAGCAGCCGCCAACTAGCGGGGGGGCCCAACGAGCAGTACTTC.

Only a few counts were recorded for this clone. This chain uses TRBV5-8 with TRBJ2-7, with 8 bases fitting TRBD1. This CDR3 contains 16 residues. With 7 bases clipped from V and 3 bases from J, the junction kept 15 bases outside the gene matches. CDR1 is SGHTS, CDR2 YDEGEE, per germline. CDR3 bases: TGTGCCAGCGTAGTGATCTCGGGACAGGCCGACTACGAGCAGTACTTC. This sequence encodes CASVVISGQADYEQYF.